These 18 T cell receptor beta chains came from one sample sequenced in a study of T cells after yellow fever vaccination. TCRdb recomputed calls from the 5' RACE reads with MiXCR, one row per CDR3 protein. The sample lists about 580,000 distinct CDR3 sequences, about a sixth seen once, with approximately 15% in the top ten. The sequences come from PBMCs, collected around 5 days after the first yellow fever vaccination. These receptors came from a man aged 18 to 35 who received the YFV17D yellow fever vaccine.

Here the CDR3 DNA reads TGTGCCAGCAGCTCCGTTCGATCGGGGGGGGAGACGCAGTATTTT. Translating it yields CASSSVRSGGETQYF. The chain joins TRBV7-9 to TRBJ2-3, with 8 bases lining up with TRBD2. The germline gives CDR1 SEHNR, CDR2 FQNEAQ (reference sequence). V dropped 4 bases and J dropped 9; count of bases not matched to a gene: 12. This CDR3 region has 15 residues.

This clonotype was counted only a few times. The rearrangement joins TRBV11-2 to TRBJ1-2; D not certain. Germline assignment: CDR1 SGHAT and CDR2 FQNNGV. V dropped 3 bases and J dropped 3 bases, with 8 bases sitting between them. The CDR3 consists of 13 residues. This CDR3 is CASSFGRDYGYTF. The CDR3 bases are TGTGCCAGCAGCTTTGGCCGGGACTATGGCTACACCTTC.

This clonotype has a handful of counts. CDR3 loop: CSAIPSSYNEQFF. Here the CDR3 DNA reads TGCAGTGCTATCCCTAGCTCCTACAATGAGCAGTTCTTC. The V and J genes are TRBV20-1 and TRBJ2-1, with no clear D. The CDR3 has 13 residues. Germline values: CDR1 DFQATT, CDR2 SNEGSKA (reference sequence). The ends were cut back, 4 bases at V and 0 bases at J, with 7 bases in the middle.

The CDR3 sequence: CASSSSLAWETQYF. The CDR3 DNA follows: TGTGCCAGCAGTTCCTCACTAGCGTGGGAGACCCAGTACTTC. The chain joins TRBV27 to TRBJ2-5; 7 nucleotides line up with TRBD2. Per germline, CDR1 MNHEY and CDR2 SMNVEV (reference sequence). The CDR3 runs 14 residues. J lost 5 bases, V lost 4 bases, and 7 bases had no gene match.

The chain combines TRBV12-3 or TRBV12-4 with TRBJ2-2, with 7 nucleotides matching TRBD2. V shed 3 bases, J shed 1 base, and the junction held 8 bases outside the gene matches. This CDR3 is 17 amino acids long. This chain's CDR3 is CASSFWEGRLNTGELFF. In DNA, the CDR3 is TGTGCCAGCAGTTTTTGGGAGGGGCGGTTGAACACCGGGGAGCTGTTTTTT.

The chain carries TRBV11-2 and TRBJ2-1; D may be TRBD2 (5 bases). Trimming removed 6 bases from V and 10 bases from J, with 19 bases in between. The CDR3 loop spans 14 amino acids. Germline values: CDR1 SGHAT, CDR2 FQNNGV. CDR3 DNA sequence: TGTGCCAGCAGGGCGATTGGAGGCCGGGGAGAGCAGTTCTTC. Protein: CASRAIGGRGEQFF.

V usage is TRBV11-2 and J usage is TRBJ2-3, with D perhaps given as TRBD1 or TRBD2 (5 bases each). CDR3 size: 14 residues. The germline gives CDR1 SGHAT, CDR2 FQNNGV. With 5 bases removed from V and 6 bases from J, the gap between germline ends came to 15 bases. CDR3 in amino acids: CASSRGGLRDTQYF. The CDR3 DNA sequence: TGTGCCAGCAGCCGGGGCGGTCTTAGGGATACGCAGTATTTT. Full variable domain (remainder filled in from reference TRBV11-2 and TRBJ2-3): EAGVAQSPRYKIIEKRQSVAFWCNPISGHATLYWYQQILGQGPKLLIQFQNNGVVDDSQLPKDRFSAERLKGVDSTLKIQPAKLEDSAVYLCASSRGGLRDTQYFGPGTRLTVL.

This clonotype was observed many times. The chain has TRBV28 and TRBJ2-4, with a possible D match to TRBD2 (6 bases). Per germline, CDR1 MDHEN and CDR2 SYDVKM. Trimming pared 3 bases from V and 3 bases from J, leaving 9 bases between. The CDR3 covers 14 residues. In DNA, the CDR3 is TGTGCCAGCAGTTTTTCGCGGGGCAAAAACATTCAGTACTTC. Amino acid sequence: CASSFSRGKNIQYF. Full variable domain (outside the CDR3, taken from reference TRBV28 and TRBJ2-4): DVKVTQSSRYLVKRTGEKVFLECVQDMDHENMFWYRQDPGLGLRLIYFSYDVKMKEKGDIPEGYSVSREKKERFSLILESASTNQTSMYLCASSFSRGKNIQYFGAGTRLSVL.

This clonotype was found a few times. The chain uses TRBV20-1 and TRBJ2-1; 9 nucleotides agree with TRBD1. The trim removed 0 bases at V and 4 bases at J, leaving 4 bases unmatched. CDR3 length equals 15 residues. Looked up from germline, CDR1 is DFQATT and CDR2 is SNEGSKA (reference sequence). CDR3 DNA: TGCAGTGCTAGAGAAACAGGGGGCTTTTACAATGAGCAGTTCTTC. It yields the protein CSARETGGFYNEQFF.

This clonotype was observed at least ten times. The chain employs TRBV10-3 and TRBJ2-5; D gene uncertain. The CDR3 has 12 residues. Deletions cut 0 bases from V and 4 bases from J, with 3 bases between. CDR1 and CDR2 from the germline V gene are ENHRY and SYGVKD. DNA for the CDR3: TGTGCCATCAGTGAGTCTAGAGAGACCCAGTACTTC. This translates into CAISESRETQYF.

The chain carries TRBV20-1 and TRBJ2-3; maybe TRBD1 (7 bases). Germline V gene data show CDR1 as DFQATT and CDR2 as SNEGSKA (reference sequence). This CDR3 region has 15 residues. V was pared by 4 bases and J by 4 bases, with 18 bases between. In DNA, the CDR3 is TGCAGTGCTACCTACAGGGGACTGGTGGCAGATACGCAGTATTTT. It is translated as CSATYRGLVADTQYF.

V usage is TRBV5-5 and J usage is TRBJ2-1; 11 bases align to TRBD2. The CDR3 has 15 residues. Germline V gives CDR1 SGHKS, CDR2 YYEKEE (reference sequence). V shed 0 bases and J 9 bases; nucleotides not matched to a gene: 5. CDR3 in amino acids: CASSLVAGGLVEQFF. The CDR3 nucleotides are TGTGCCAGCAGCTTGGTAGCGGGGGGGCTGGTTGAGCAGTTCTTC. Complete variable domain (other parts from reference TRBV5-5 and TRBJ2-1): DAGVTQSPTHLIKTRGQQVTLRCSPISGHKSVSWYQQVLGQGPQFIFQYYEKEERGRGNFPDRFSARQFPNYSSELNVNALLLGDSALYLCASSLVAGGLVEQFFGPGTRLTVL.

This chain uses TRBV7-9 with TRBJ1-1; the D is unclear. The germline V gene encodes CDR1 SEHNR and CDR2 FQNEAQ (reference sequence). The CDR3 covers 15 residues. V was cut by 2 bases and J by 6 bases, with 16 bases left in between. The CDR3 DNA reads as TGTGCCAGCAGCTTATGGTCGGCCCGCGGGGCTGAAGCTTTCTTT. Translation gives CASSLWSARGAEAFF. Drawing the rest from reference TRBV7-9 and TRBJ1-1, the complete variable domain is DTGVSQNPRHKITKRGQNVTFRCDPISEHNRLYWYRQTLGQGPEFLTYFQNEAQLEKSRLLSDRFSAERPKGSFSTLEIQRTEQGDSAMYLCASSLWSARGAEAFFGQGTRLTVV.

This clonotype was seen more than once but under ten times. The CDR3 loop is CASSQDPGTGTLGQYF. CDR3 in DNA: TGTGCCAGCAGCCAAGACCCCGGGACAGGGACTTTGGGGCAGTACTTC. V is TRBV7-2 and J is TRBJ2-7; 9 bases align to TRBD1. V lost 5 bases to trimming and J lost 9 bases; unmatched junction nucleotides: 17. Looked up from germline, CDR1 is SGHTA and CDR2 is FQGNSA. CDR3 length equals 16 residues.

This clonotype was counted once. The chain links TRBV15 to TRBJ1-4, with D perhaps matching TRBD1 (6 bases). CDR1 LNHNV and CDR2 YYDKDF come from the germline V gene (reference sequence). Trimming stripped 1 base from V and 0 bases from J, with 9 bases between. The length of the CDR3 is 16 residues. This CDR3 reads CATSRGQAPTNEKLFF. CDR3 nucleotide sequence: TGTGCCACCAGCAGAGGACAGGCCCCAACTAATGAAAAACTGTTTTTT. Full variable domain (missing parts from reference TRBV15 and TRBJ1-4): DAMVIQNPRYQVTQFGKPVTLSCSQTLNHNVMYWYQQKSSQAPKLLFHYYDKDFNNEADTPDNFQSRRPNTSFCFLDIRSPGLGDTAMYLCATSRGQAPTNEKLFFGSGTQLSVL.

The chain employs TRBV10-3 and TRBJ2-2, with TRBD2 matching over 7 bases. Losses at the gene ends were 6 bases for V and 3 bases for J; bases not matched to a gene: 10. CDR1 ENHRY and CDR2 SYGVKD come from the germline V gene. This CDR3 region has 16 residues. The CDR3 loop reads CAISPGGGLDTGELFF. The CDR3 nucleotides are TGTGCCATCAGCCCCGGCGGGGGTTTGGACACCGGGGAGCTGTTTTTT.

The chain has TRBV10-3 and TRBJ2-3; no firm D call. CDR1 ENHRY and CDR2 SYGVKD come from the germline V gene. The CDR3 has 14 residues. The ends were cut back, 0 bases at V and 4 bases at J, with 8 bases in the middle. The CDR3 here is CAISESEQADTQYF. The CDR3 nucleotides read TGTGCCATCAGTGAGTCCGAGCAGGCAGATACGCAGTATTTT.

V and J are TRBV5-1 and TRBJ2-2; 8 positions match TRBD1. The CDR3 length is 16 residues. Trimming removed 0 bases from V and 4 bases from J; junction bases left unmatched: 5. Germline-derived CDR1 and CDR2 are SGHRS and YFSETQ. CDR3 region: CASSLARQGTTGELFF. Here the CDR3 DNA reads TGCGCCAGCAGCTTGGCCAGACAGGGGACCACCGGGGAGCTGTTTTTT. Looking up the rest from reference TRBV5-1 and TRBJ2-2 gives the full variable domain: KAGVTQTPRYLIKTRGQQVTLSCSPISGHRSVSWYQQTPGQGLQFLFEYFSETQRNKGNFPGRFSGRQFSNSRSEMNVSTLELGDSALYLCASSLARQGTTGELFFGEGSRLTVL.